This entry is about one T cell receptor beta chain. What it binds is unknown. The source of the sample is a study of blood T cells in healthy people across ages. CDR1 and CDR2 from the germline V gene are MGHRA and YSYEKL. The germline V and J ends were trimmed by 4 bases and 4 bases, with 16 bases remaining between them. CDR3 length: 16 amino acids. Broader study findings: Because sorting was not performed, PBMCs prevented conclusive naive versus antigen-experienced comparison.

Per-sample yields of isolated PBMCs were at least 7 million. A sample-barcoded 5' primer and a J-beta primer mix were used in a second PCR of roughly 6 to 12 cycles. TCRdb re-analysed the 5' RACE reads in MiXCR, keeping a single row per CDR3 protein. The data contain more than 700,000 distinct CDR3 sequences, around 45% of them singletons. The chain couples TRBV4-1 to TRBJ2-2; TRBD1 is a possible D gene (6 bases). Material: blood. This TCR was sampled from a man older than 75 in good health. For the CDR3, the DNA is TGCGCCAGCAGCCTCAGCCACAGGGCGGCCACCGGGGAGCTGTTTTTT. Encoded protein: CASSLSHRAATGELFF.